This TCR beta chain was captured in a study of blood T cell repertoires in COVID-19. Study-wide context: Specimens from acute and convalescent COVID-19 originated in the United States, Italy and Spain. T cells, B-cell-depleted T cells, or PBMCs supplied cDNA or gDNA.

The CDR3 sequence is 15 residues long. From germline, CDR1 is SGDLS and CDR2 YYNGEE. Deletions cut 0 bases from V and 2 bases from J, with 11 bases between. TCRdb keeps only in-frame clones here, not all; method: immunoSEQ multiplex PCR. This sample has about 30,000 clones, with around 80% found just once. This clonotype was sampled from a woman in her 70s with acute or convalescent COVID-19. Sequenced material: peripheral blood. This rearrangement joins TRBV9 to TRBJ1-1; D is undetermined. CDR3 amino acids: CASSVGAELNTEAFF. The DNA for the CDR3 is TGTGCCAGCAGCGTAGGGGCAGAACTTAACACTGAAGCTTTCTTT.